This TCR beta chain was sequenced during a study of blood T cell repertoires in COVID-19 (TCRdb year 2020). The study in broad terms: Samples from collaborators originated in the United States, Italy and Spain and spanned both the acute and convalescent phases of COVID-19. The prospective study material was composed of cDNA or gDNA derived from T cells, B-cell-depleted T cells, or PBMCs. Deeply sampled blood TCRbeta repertoires from subjects exposed to, actively infected with, or recovered from COVID-19 were included in the dataset. The repertoires were made available in a free public database intended to serve as a resource for research on the immune response to SARS-CoV-2. The samples were drawn from the first 160 participants of the ongoing ImmuneRACE study and from 1,254 subjects provided by 6 global collaborators. Nearly every sample came with metadata listing a de-identified subject ID, COVID-19 status, age in years and sex. Where HLA class I and class II types were available, the types were taken from metadata supplied by the sample provider, not from assay-based typing.

TCRbeta CDR3 regions were amplified from genomic DNA using the immunoSEQ Assay, a bias-controlled multiplex PCR. Regarding the original processing steps: Within the assay, amplification of reference gene primers was used to estimate how many nucleated cells each sample contained. To quantify the absolute abundance of each unique TCRbeta CDR3 rearrangement, sequence reads were collapsed and filtered. For each sample, productive Simpson clonality was calculated by taking the square root of Simpson's diversity index across productive rearrangements. The immuneACCESS repertoire file appears here via TCRdb, limited to in-frame rearrangements. These files lack a portion of the clones; in checked studies, under half of the deficit traces to unresolved V genes, and the cause of the others is not known. V and J calls and clone size are those listed in that table; D and trimming were worked out from the DNA. The sample yields about 350,000 clones; roughly 89% were counted once. The top ten clonotypes cover 3.9% of the sample.

Concerning this clone: The specificity of this receptor is unknown. Base qualities are not provided; no much larger clone lies one nucleotide away. This specimen includes other DNA sequences encoding the same CDR3.

One collaborating source in Seattle enrolled patients during active infection and followed them longitudinally through the course of disease. The collaborating institutions used their own protocols to collect whole blood in K2EDTA tubes. For TCRbeta analysis, collaborators shipped samples in one of three forms: frozen whole blood, isolated PBMCs, or DNA extracted from either of those sample types. What the research found in general, with its limitations: The quantity of clinical and demographic metadata differed by source and by participant and was supplied without curation.

The specimen sequenced was peripheral blood. The TCR originated in a woman aged 60-75 years with COVID-19, enrolled during active disease.

The CDR3 protein: CASSQAAGSRYGYTF. The nucleotide sequence reads as follows: TGTGCCAGCAGCCAAGCGGCGGGGTCTCGCTATGGCTACACCTTC. The rearranged segments are TRBV4-2 and TRBJ1-2, with the D gene uncertain. Its CDR3 holds 15 amino acids, cysteine through phenylalanine. Solely the CDR3 DNA is kept, with 45 bases framed from the first base. Trimming removed 1 base from V and 4 bases from J, leaving 13 bases between the germline ends. According to the germline V gene, CDR1 reads LGHNA and CDR2 reads YNFKEQ.